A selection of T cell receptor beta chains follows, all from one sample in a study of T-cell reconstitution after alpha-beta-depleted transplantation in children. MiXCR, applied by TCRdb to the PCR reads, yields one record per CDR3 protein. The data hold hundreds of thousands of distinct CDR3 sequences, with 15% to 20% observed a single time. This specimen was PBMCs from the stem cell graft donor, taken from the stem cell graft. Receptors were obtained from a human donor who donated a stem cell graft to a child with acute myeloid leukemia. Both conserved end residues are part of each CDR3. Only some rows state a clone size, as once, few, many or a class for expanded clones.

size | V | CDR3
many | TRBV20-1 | CSARRQDNQPQHF
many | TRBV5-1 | CASSSGPSKDGYTF
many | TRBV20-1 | CSARDKAADSYNEQFF
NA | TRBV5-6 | CASSSGTLVEGDQYF
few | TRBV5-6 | CASSLGDPNSPLHF
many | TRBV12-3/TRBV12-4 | CASSADRARNIQYF
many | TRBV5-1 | CASSPGHQNYGYTF
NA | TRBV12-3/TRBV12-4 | CASRPNTGTVNTEAFF
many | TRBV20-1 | CSARGTSEATQYF
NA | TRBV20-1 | CSARGTQSYEQYF
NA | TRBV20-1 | CSELGSGLAGDNEQFF
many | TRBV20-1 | CSATGATYGYTF
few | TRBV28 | CASSIRTGLRSYEQYF
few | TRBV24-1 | CATSEAGVYEQYF
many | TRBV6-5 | CASSSRREGTGELFF
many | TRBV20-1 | CSARDQDTPSTDTQYF
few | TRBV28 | CASSLQHPRNTIYF
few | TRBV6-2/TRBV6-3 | CASSALQGALNTGELFF
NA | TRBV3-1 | CASSQRVPGGSYNSPLHF
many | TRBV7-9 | CASSLRTSVGAEQFF
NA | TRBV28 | CASSLRQGRLNTGELFF
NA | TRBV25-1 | CASSEFGTEKLFF
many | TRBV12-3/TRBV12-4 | CASSLSGQINQPQHF
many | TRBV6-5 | CASRGGLRNQPQHF
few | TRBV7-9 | CASSLPLANTEAFF
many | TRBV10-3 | CATLGQSSTDTQYF
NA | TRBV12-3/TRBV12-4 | CASSLADRGHNEQFF
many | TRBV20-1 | CSARVRLAGDNEQFF